The present T cell receptor beta chain was sequenced within a study of cytomegalovirus exposure and HLA in healthy donors. Regarding the study as a whole: Rare TCR sequences predominated, though certain public TCRs were found in many donors. In vitro data verified a few CMV-associated chains as specific for CMV antigens.

The repertoire was sequenced with immunoSEQ multiplex PCR; TCRdb's copy has only in-frame clones and lacks some. The table has roughly 200,000 clones, about 81% seen once. Per the germline V gene, CDR1 is SGHVS and CDR2 is FQNEAQ. The CDR3 is made up of 11 amino acids. With V trimmed by 8 bases and J by 5 bases, 1 base remained unmatched. On this clone: The antigen remains undetermined.

Separate from the 666-subject first cohort, the 120-subject validation cohort was the one that the donors belonged to. The TCR sequence derives from a woman aged 25-40 years in good health and CMV-seronegative. The sample taken for sequencing was PBMCs. The chain is built from TRBV7-8 and TRBJ2-5; 8 bases line up with TRBD2. The CDR3: CASRGGETQYF. CDR3 coding DNA: TGTGCCAGCCGCGGGGGGGAGACCCAGTACTTC.